This entry is about one T cell receptor (beta chain). It differs at one base from a far larger clone, so likely a read error. The data belong to a study of regulatory T cells in long-lasting Graves disease. At the level of the study: With positive TSH receptor antibodies and over 5 years of antithyroid drugs, Graves' disease was considered persistent.

Indicated time point: persistent/refractory GD, antithyroid drugs over 5 years with positive TRAb. From RNA extracted from PBMCs, the TCR library was made. The CDR3 length is 14 residues. CDR1 and CDR2 (germline): MGHDK, SYGVNS. Arm-PCR of CDR3 regions with iRepertoire HTBI primers generated TCR beta libraries. Original processing methods: Samples collectively showed 60 to 75 TRBV and some 14 TRBJ segments. TCRdb re-derived calls from the multiplex PCR reads in MiXCR, one entry per CDR3 protein. The V and J calls shown here were made by TCRdb, not taken from the authors' results. The table shows under 450,000 distinct CDR3 sequences, with around 24% occurring only once.

This clonotype was sampled from a female donor with Graves disease. The source material was peripheral blood mononuclear cells (PBMCs), sampled when the disease was refractory, from a patient treated with antithyroid drugs. V is TRBV25-1 and J is TRBJ1-2, with 8 nucleotides matching TRBD1. CDR3: CASSLIQGAFGHTF. The CDR3 nucleotides read TGTGCCAGCAGTTTAATCCAGGGGGCGTTTGGCCACACCTTC.